These 28 T cell receptor beta chains share one sample of origin, sequenced in a study of blood T cell repertoires in COVID-19. Data came from immunoSEQ multiplex PCR; TCRdb stores just in-frame clones and leaves some out. The sample has about 160,000 clones, 80% to 90% seen once; the top ten hold around a tenth. Sequencing was done on a sample of peripheral blood. These receptors were collected from a woman aged 70-85 years with COVID-19, enrolled during active disease.

The count of this clone is one. The V and J genes are TRBV12-3 or TRBV12-4 and TRBJ2-3; D unclear. The length of the CDR3 is 13 residues. V lost 8 bases and J 1 base, leaving 10 bases between the germline ends. The CDR3 region is CASGRPGTDTQYF. Written as DNA, the CDR3 is TGTGCCAGCGGGCGCCCTGGCACAGATACGCAGTATTTT.

The rearrangement uses TRBV10-3 and TRBJ1-2; 7 nucleotides agree with TRBD1. Germline V gene lookup returns CDR1 ENHRY and CDR2 SYGVKD. CDR3 size: 13 residues. Unmatched junction bases numbered 5, after V lost 2 bases and J lost 8 bases. The CDR3 loop is CAISEDRAGGYTF. CDR3 nucleotide sequence: TGTGCCATCAGTGAGGACAGGGCGGGGGGCTACACCTTC.

This clone was seen only once. The chain is built from TRBV28 and TRBJ1-2; 10 bases fit TRBD1. V gave up 2 bases and J gave up 5 bases; unmatched junction bases: 8. Germline values: CDR1 MDHEN, CDR2 SYDVKM. The CDR3 is 16 residues long. The CDR3 is CASSLKSLGQGYGYTF. The CDR3 nucleotides read TGTGCCAGCAGTTTAAAATCCTTGGGACAGGGGTATGGCTACACCTTC.

V is TRBV4-1 and J is TRBJ1-2; D remains ambiguous. CDR1 MGHRA and CDR2 YSYEKL come from the germline V gene. The CDR3 extends over 13 amino acids. The V and J ends lost 4 bases and 2 bases respectively, with 8 bases between them. As DNA, the CDR3 is TGCGCCAGCAGCCCCCCTAGGAACTATGGCTACACCTTC. Its translation is CASSPPRNYGYTF.

The V gene is TRBV5-1, the J gene TRBJ1-1; D not certain. With 0 bases removed from V and 0 bases from J, the gap between germline ends came to 12 bases. CDR1 and CDR2 from the germline V gene are SGHRS and YFSETQ. The CDR3 extends over 16 amino acids. For the CDR3, the DNA is TGCGCCAGCAGCTTGGGCGGGTTCCTCATGAACACTGAAGCTTTCTTT. Protein: CASSLGGFLMNTEAFF.

The chain links TRBV5-1 to TRBJ1-4; D unresolved. The V gene's germline CDR1 is SGHRS and CDR2 YFSETQ. V gave up 4 bases and J gave up 4 bases, with 11 bases separating them. The CDR3 is 14 residues long. The CDR3 DNA reads as TGCGCCAGCAGCCCCGGGAACCTTAATGAAAAACTGTTTTTT. It yields the protein CASSPGNLNEKLFF.

This chain joins TRBV10-3 and TRBJ2-1; D perhaps matches TRBD2 (5 bases). CDR3 length: 12 amino acids. V lost 2 bases and J 9 bases, leaving 8 bases between the germline ends. Looked up from germline, CDR1 is ENHRY and CDR2 is SYGVKD. Written as DNA, the CDR3 is TGTGCCATCAGTGAGGAAGGGAGTGAGCAGTTCTTC. Translation: CAISEEGSEQFF.

The chain recombines TRBV19 with TRBJ1-3; D may be TRBD1 (5 bases). The germline V and J ends were trimmed by 5 bases and 3 bases, with 8 bases remaining between them. Per germline, CDR1 LNHDA and CDR2 SQIVND (reference sequence). This CDR3 is 13 amino acids long. CDR3 bases: TGTGCCAGTAGTGACAGAATTGGAAACACCATATATTTT. Protein: CASSDRIGNTIYF.

The rearrangement links TRBV5-1 to TRBJ2-3; possible D gene TRBD1, 5 bases. V lost 0 bases and J lost 6, with 23 bases in between. Per the germline V gene, CDR1 is SGHRS and CDR2 is YFSETQ. The CDR3 is made up of 18 amino acids. CDR3 residues: CASSLGFTARAGADTQYF. CDR3 coding DNA: TGCGCCAGCAGCTTGGGGTTTACGGCCAGGGCCGGAGCGGATACGCAGTATTTT.

This clone was seen more than once but under ten times. V usage is TRBV18 and J usage is TRBJ2-1; 9 nucleotides align to TRBD1. Germline loops: CDR1 KGHSH, CDR2 LQKENI. The trim removed 3 bases at V and 7 bases at J, leaving 4 bases unmatched. This CDR3 comprises 14 residues. This CDR3 reads CASSPPTGGNEQFF. CDR3 nucleotide sequence: TGTGCCAGCTCACCGCCGACAGGGGGTAATGAGCAGTTCTTC.

This clone was counted a few times. The chain has TRBV5-4 and TRBJ1-1; TRBD1 matches 9 bases. The V and J ends lost 4 bases and 2 bases, in that order; junction bases with no gene match: 6. The CDR3 is 15 residues long. Germline assignment: CDR1 SGHNT and CDR2 YYREEE (reference sequence). The CDR3 loop reads CASSPGTGRNTEAFF. In DNA form, the CDR3 reads TGTGCCAGCAGCCCCGGGACAGGGAGAAACACTGAAGCTTTCTTT.

The chain is built from TRBV19 and TRBJ1-2, with 10 bases identical to TRBD1. Trimming took 5 bases from V and 0 from J; bases not matched to a gene: 12. This CDR3 spans 18 amino acids. Germline lookup yields CDR1 LNHDA and CDR2 SQIVND (reference sequence). The CDR3 sequence: CASSGHRDRGPPNYGYTF. In DNA, the CDR3 is TGTGCCAGTAGTGGACACCGGGACAGGGGACCTCCTAACTATGGCTACACCTTC.

The CDR3, as DNA: TGTGCCAGCAGGCGGGACAGTAATTCACCCCTCCACTTT. It is translated as CASRRDSNSPLHF. This rearrangement joins TRBV14 to TRBJ1-6, with TRBD1 matching 7 bases. There are 13 residues in the CDR3. Per the germline V gene, CDR1 is SGHDN and CDR2 is FVKESK. Germline trimming cut 6 bases from V and 6 bases from J; bases unmatched to any gene: 2.

The chain couples TRBV7-2 to TRBJ2-1; 10 bases line up with TRBD2. This CDR3 contains 14 residues. Germline loops: CDR1 SGHTA, CDR2 FQGNSA. With 4 bases clipped from V and 9 bases from J, the junction kept 6 bases outside the gene matches. CDR3 DNA: TGTGCCAGCAGCTCCCTTAGCGGGGGGTTTGAGCAGTTCTTC. Its translation: CASSSLSGGFEQFF.

This rearrangement joins TRBV2 to TRBJ1-1; maybe TRBD1 (5 bases). In germline, CDR1 is SNHLY, CDR2 FYNNEI. V was clipped by 2 bases and J by 4 bases, with 11 bases between them. The CDR3 spans 14 residues. The CDR3 loop is CASSEKVQGTEAFF. CDR3 nucleotide sequence: TGTGCCAGCAGTGAAAAGGTTCAGGGCACTGAAGCTTTCTTT.

The rearrangement links TRBV6-1 to TRBJ1-5; D may be TRBD1 (5 bases). This CDR3 spans 16 amino acids. Germline V gene data show CDR1 as MNHNS and CDR2 as SASEGT. V lost 0 bases and J lost 1, with 10 bases in between. The CDR3 sequence: CASSEALAGSNQPQHF. For the CDR3, the DNA is TGTGCCAGCAGTGAAGCGTTGGCAGGGAGCAATCAGCCCCAGCATTTT.

The chain employs TRBV19 and TRBJ1-4; D gene ambiguous. In germline, CDR1 is LNHDA, CDR2 SQIVND (reference sequence). The CDR3 sequence is 14 residues long. V was shortened by 3 bases and J by 7 bases, with 12 bases between the two germline ends. CDR3 amino acids: CASSIGLGGEKLFF. As DNA, the CDR3 is TGTGCCAGTAGTATCGGGCTCGGAGGTGAAAAACTGTTTTTT. Full variable domain (rest looked up from reference TRBV19 and TRBJ1-4): DGGITQSPKYLFRKEGQNVTLSCEQNLNHDAMYWYRQDPGQGLRLIYYSQIVNDFQKGDIAEGYSVSREKKESFPLTVTSAQKNPTAFYLCASSIGLGGEKLFFGSGTQLSVL.

This chain uses TRBV7-2 with TRBJ1-3; 7 bases are a match to TRBD1. CDR1 and CDR2 from the germline V gene are SGHTA and FQGNSA. The CDR3 has 15 amino acids. V dropped 4 bases and J dropped 4; count of bases not matched to a gene: 7. The CDR3 loop reads CASSSWDSAGNTIYF. The CDR3 region has the DNA TGTGCCAGCAGCTCCTGGGACAGTGCCGGAAACACCATATATTTT. Looking up the rest from reference TRBV7-2 and TRBJ1-3 gives the full variable domain: GAGVSQSPSNKVTEKGKDVELRCDPISGHTALYWYRQSLGQGLEFLIYFQGNSAPDKSGLPSDRFSAERTGGSVSTLTIQRTQQEDSAVYLCASSSWDSAGNTIYFGEGSWLTVV.

CDR3 nucleotides: TGCGCCAGCAGCATATTATCGGGGGGCCCCTACGAGCAGTACTTC. This gives the protein CASSILSGGPYEQYF. The rearrangement uses TRBV5-1 and TRBJ2-7; possible D gene TRBD2, 7 bases. Trimming stripped 4 bases from V and 2 bases from J, with 16 bases between. Germline V gene lookup returns CDR1 SGHRS and CDR2 YFSETQ. The CDR3 extends over 15 amino acids.

CDR3 sequence: CASTPRGANEKLFF. The CDR3 DNA reads as TGTGCCAGTACCCCGCGGGGGGCTAATGAAAAACTGTTTTTT. This chain joins TRBV19 and TRBJ1-4, with D possibly matching TRBD1 (5 bases). CDR1 is LNHDA and CDR2 is SQIVND in the germline V gene (reference sequence). V was pared by 7 bases and J by 3 bases, with 12 bases between. This CDR3 comprises 14 residues.

V and J are TRBV18 and TRBJ1-1, with TRBD1 as a possible D gene (6 bases). With 0 bases removed from V and 6 bases from J, the gap between germline ends came to 14 bases. This CDR3 has 15 amino acids. Germline-derived CDR1 and CDR2 are KGHSH and LQKENI. CDR3 bases: TGTGCCAGCTCACCACCTACAGGGACGTGGCCTGAAGCTTTCTTT. Its protein product is CASSPPTGTWPEAFF.

This clone turned up a few times. The genes are TRBV3-1 (or the pseudogene TRBV3-2) and TRBJ1-2; 8 bases fit TRBD1. This CDR3 region has 16 residues. Germline CDR1 and CDR2: LGHDT and YNNKEL (reference sequence). Trimming removed 1 base from V and 6 bases from J; junction bases left unmatched: 10. CDR3 DNA: TGTGCCAGCAGCCAAGGGCACCGCAGGGGGCGAAATGGCTACACCTTC. This encodes CASSQGHRRGRNGYTF.

V is TRBV5-1 and J is TRBJ2-1, with D possibly being TRBD1 (5 bases). Germline lookup yields CDR1 SGHRS and CDR2 YFSETQ. This CDR3 is built from 15 residues. With 0 bases removed from V and 0 bases from J, the gap between germline ends came to 7 bases. CDR3 bases: TGCGCCAGCAGCTTGGGACAGAACTCCTACAATGAGCAGTTCTTC. Its translation: CASSLGQNSYNEQFF. Looking up the rest from reference TRBV5-1 and TRBJ2-1 gives the full variable domain: KAGVTQTPRYLIKTRGQQVTLSCSPISGHRSVSWYQQTPGQGLQFLFEYFSETQRNKGNFPGRFSGRQFSNSRSEMNVSTLELGDSALYLCASSLGQNSYNEQFFGPGTRLTVL.

This chain connects TRBV30 to TRBJ1-1; 9 bases are shared with TRBD1. Losses at the gene ends were 3 bases for V and 7 bases for J; bases not matched to a gene: 6. Looked up from germline, CDR1 is GTSNPN and CDR2 is SVGIG (reference sequence). The CDR3 runs to 13 residues. The CDR3 protein is CAWSQDRGVEAFF. CDR3 nucleotides: TGTGCCTGGAGCCAGGACAGGGGTGTTGAAGCTTTCTTT.

In its sample, this clone was seen a few times. V and J are TRBV7-8 and TRBJ1-4, with 9 bases lining up with TRBD1. Losses at the gene ends were 5 bases for V and 13 bases for J; bases not matched to a gene: 14. The CDR3 contains 15 residues. Per the germline V gene, CDR1 is SGHVS and CDR2 is FQNEAQ. The CDR3 DNA is TGTGCCAGCAGCCCGCGGACAGGGGAGAGTTTGGGACTGTTTTTT. Translation: CASSPRTGESLGLFF.

The V call is TRBV7-6, the J call TRBJ1-4; the D gene is possibly TRBD1 (5 bases). This CDR3 has 14 residues. V was trimmed by 2 bases and J by 3 bases, leaving 7 bases between them. Germline CDR1 reads SGHVS; CDR2 reads FNYEAQ. The CDR3 sequence: CASSLRGPNEKLFF. DNA for the CDR3: TGTGCCAGCAGCTTAAGGGGTCCTAATGAAAAACTGTTTTTT.

The rearrangement links TRBV5-1 to TRBJ1-2; D not certain. The CDR3 length is 13 residues. Per germline, CDR1 SGHRS and CDR2 YFSETQ. The V end was cut by 0 bases, the J end by 5 bases, with 8 bases between. The CDR3 coding sequence is TGCGCCAGCAGCTTGGGAGGGCAATATGGCTACACCTTC. This codes for CASSLGGQYGYTF.

The J gene is TRBJ2-1, the V gene TRBV9; the D gene is possibly TRBD1 (6 bases). There are 14 residues in the CDR3. CDR1 and CDR2 (germline): SGDLS, YYNGEE. V lost 3 bases and J 4 bases, leaving 11 bases between the germline ends. CDR3 region: CASSANTGYNEQFF. CDR3 DNA sequence: TGTGCCAGCAGCGCCAACACAGGGTACAATGAGCAGTTCTTC.